This T cell receptor beta chain appears in the sequencing data of a study of early T cells in non-severe SARS-CoV-2 infection. Turning to the study itself: Chains from this unsorted whole-blood bulk RNA could not be paired.

CDR3 length: 13 residues. Germline V gene lookup returns CDR1 MDHEN and CDR2 SYDVKM. Deletions cut 3 bases from V and 5 bases from J, with 11 bases between. Individually, cDNA molecules had unique molecular identifiers attached to them. TCRdb fed the 5' RACE reads into MiXCR, producing one record per CDR3 protein. This sample has 75,000 to 90,000 distinct CDR3 sequences, with under 11% found just once. This sequence joins TRBV28 and TRBJ2-7, with D possibly called TRBD1 or TRBD2 (5 bases each). The clonotype comes from an adult who was a healthcare worker with PCR-confirmed SARS-CoV-2 infection or an uninfected control (not recorded which). Source: whole blood, taken at baseline. The CDR3 region has the DNA TGTGCCAGCAGTTTGGGGGTAGCGAACGAGCAGTACTTC. Translation gives CASSLGVANEQYF.